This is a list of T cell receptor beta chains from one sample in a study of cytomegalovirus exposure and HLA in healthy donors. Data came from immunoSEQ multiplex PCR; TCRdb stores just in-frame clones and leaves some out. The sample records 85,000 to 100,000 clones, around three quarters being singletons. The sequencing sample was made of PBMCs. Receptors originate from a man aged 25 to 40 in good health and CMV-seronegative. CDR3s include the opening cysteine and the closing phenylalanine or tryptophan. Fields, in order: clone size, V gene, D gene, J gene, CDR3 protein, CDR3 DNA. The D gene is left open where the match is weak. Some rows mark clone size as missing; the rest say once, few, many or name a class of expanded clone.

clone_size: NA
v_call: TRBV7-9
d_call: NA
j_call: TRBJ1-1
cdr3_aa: CASSLGHLNTEAFF
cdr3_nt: TGTGCCAGCAGCTTGGGGCATTTGAACACTGAAGCTTTCTTT

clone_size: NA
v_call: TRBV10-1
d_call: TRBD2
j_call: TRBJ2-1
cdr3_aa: CASSELRGRGLEQFF
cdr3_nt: TGCGCCAGCAGTGAGCTGCGCGGGAGGGGTCTTGAGCAGTTCTTC

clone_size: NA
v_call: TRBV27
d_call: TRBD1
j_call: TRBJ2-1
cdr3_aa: CASSLTGQGLNEQFF
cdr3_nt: TGTGCCAGCAGTTTAACGGGACAGGGGTTAAACGAGCAGTTCTTC

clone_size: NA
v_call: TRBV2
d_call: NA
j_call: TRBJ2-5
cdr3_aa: CASSPASGGRETQYF
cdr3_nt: TGTGCCAGCAGTCCCGCCTCCGGGGGTCGGGAGACCCAGTACTTC

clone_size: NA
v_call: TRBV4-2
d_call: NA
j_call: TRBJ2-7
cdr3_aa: CASRAGSHGLDYEQYF
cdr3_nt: TGTGCCAGCAGGGCAGGGTCCCACGGGTTGGACTACGAGCAGTACTTC

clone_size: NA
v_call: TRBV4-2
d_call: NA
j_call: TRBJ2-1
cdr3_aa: CASSQGSGYNDEQFF
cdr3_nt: TGTGCCAGCAGCCAGGGTAGCGGATATAACGATGAGCAGTTCTTC

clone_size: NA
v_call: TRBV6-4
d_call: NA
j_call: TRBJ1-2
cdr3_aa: CASSDPNRRSYTF
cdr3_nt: TGTGCCAGCAGTGACCCCAACAGGAGAAGTTACACCTTC

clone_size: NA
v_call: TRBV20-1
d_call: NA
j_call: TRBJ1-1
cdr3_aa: CSARDLQEAFF
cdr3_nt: TGCAGTGCTAGAGATCTACAGGAAGCTTTCTTT

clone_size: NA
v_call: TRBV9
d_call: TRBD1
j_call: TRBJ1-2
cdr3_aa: CASSAGQGNYGYTF
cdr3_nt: TGTGCCAGCAGCGCTGGACAGGGAAACTATGGCTACACCTTC

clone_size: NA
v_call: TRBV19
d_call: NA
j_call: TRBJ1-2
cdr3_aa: CASSIIRTANYGYTF
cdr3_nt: TGTGCCAGTAGTATTATCCGGACAGCTAACTATGGCTACACCTTC

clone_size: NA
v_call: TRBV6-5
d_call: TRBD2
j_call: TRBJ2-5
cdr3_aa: CASSYLAGGPETQYF
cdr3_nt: TGTGCCAGCAGTTACCTAGCGGGAGGGCCAGAGACCCAGTACTTC

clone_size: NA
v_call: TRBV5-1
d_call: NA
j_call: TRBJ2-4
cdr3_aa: CASSSETAGFLAKNIQYF
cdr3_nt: TGCGCCAGCAGCTCCGAGACTGCGGGCTTTCTAGCCAAAAACATTCAGTACTTC

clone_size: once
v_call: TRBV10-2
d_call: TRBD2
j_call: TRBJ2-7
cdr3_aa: CASSELLASSYEQYF
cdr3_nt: TGCGCCAGCAGTGAATTACTAGCGAGCTCCTACGAGCAGTACTTC

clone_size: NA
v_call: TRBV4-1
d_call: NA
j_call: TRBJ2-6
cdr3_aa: CASSPSGSRESSGANVLTF
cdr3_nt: TGCGCCAGCAGCCCCAGTGGTAGCAGGGAAAGCTCTGGGGCCAACGTCCTGACTTTC

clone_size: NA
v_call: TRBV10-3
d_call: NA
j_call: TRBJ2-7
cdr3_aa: CAISEGGVGAEQYF
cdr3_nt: TGTGCCATCAGTGAAGGGGGGGTTGGTGCCGAGCAGTACTTC

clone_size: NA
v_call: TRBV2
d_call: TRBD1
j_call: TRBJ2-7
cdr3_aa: CASIRPGQVPHEQYF
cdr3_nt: TGTGCCAGCATTAGACCGGGACAGGTACCCCACGAGCAGTACTTC

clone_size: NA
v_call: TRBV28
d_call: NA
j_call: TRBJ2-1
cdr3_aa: CASSSVNQGEQFF
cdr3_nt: TGTGCCAGCAGTTCTGTAAACCAGGGTGAGCAGTTCTTC

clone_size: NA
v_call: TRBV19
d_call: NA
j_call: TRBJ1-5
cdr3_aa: CATFNQPQHF
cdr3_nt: TGTGCCACCTTCAATCAGCCCCAGCATTTT

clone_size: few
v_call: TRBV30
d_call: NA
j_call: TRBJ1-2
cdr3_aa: CAWSVRSGDGYTF
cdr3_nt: TGTGCCTGGAGTGTCAGGTCTGGCGATGGCTACACCTTC

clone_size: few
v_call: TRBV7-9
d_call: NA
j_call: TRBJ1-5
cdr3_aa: CASSFGQLNQPQHF
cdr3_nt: TGTGCCAGCAGCTTTGGGCAGCTCAATCAGCCCCAGCATTTT

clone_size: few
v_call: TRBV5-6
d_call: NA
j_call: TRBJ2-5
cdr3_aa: CASSLVGGGTQETQYF
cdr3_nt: TGTGCCAGCAGCTTGGTCGGCGGAGGGACCCAAGAGACCCAGTACTTC

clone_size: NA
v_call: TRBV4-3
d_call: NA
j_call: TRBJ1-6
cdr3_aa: CASSQASGSSYSPLHF
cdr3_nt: TGCGCCAGCAGCCAAGCGTCCGGGAGTTCTTATTCACCCCTCCACTTT

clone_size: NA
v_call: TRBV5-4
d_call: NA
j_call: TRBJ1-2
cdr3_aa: CASSSTGTYGYTF
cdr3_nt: TGTGCCAGCAGCTCCACAGGGACCTATGGCTACACCTTC

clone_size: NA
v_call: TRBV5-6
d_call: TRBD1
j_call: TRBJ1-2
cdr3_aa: CASSSRTGKVYTF
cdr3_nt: TGTGCCAGCAGCTCCAGGACAGGGAAGGTCTACACCTTC

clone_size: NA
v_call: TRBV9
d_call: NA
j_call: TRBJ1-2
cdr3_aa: CASSAGGANYGYTF
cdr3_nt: TGTGCCAGCAGCGCCGGCGGGGCAAACTATGGCTACACCTTC

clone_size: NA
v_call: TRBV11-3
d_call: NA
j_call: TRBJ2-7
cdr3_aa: CASSFRRGYEQYF
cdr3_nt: TGTGCCAGCAGCTTTCGCAGGGGCTACGAGCAGTACTTC

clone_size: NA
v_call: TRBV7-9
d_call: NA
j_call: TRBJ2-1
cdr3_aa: CASSLGGSSGDEQFF
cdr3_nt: TGTGCCAGCAGCTTAGGGGGGTCGTCGGGGGATGAGCAGTTCTTC

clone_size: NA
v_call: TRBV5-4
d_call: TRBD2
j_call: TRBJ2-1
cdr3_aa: CASSLLAGGNEQFF
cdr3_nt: TGTGCCAGCAGCTTACTAGCGGGTGGCAATGAGCAGTTCTTC

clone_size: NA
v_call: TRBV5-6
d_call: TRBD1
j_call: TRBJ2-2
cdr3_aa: CASSATGGTGELFF
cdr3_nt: TGTGCCAGCAGCGCGACAGGGGGCACCGGGGAGCTGTTTTTT

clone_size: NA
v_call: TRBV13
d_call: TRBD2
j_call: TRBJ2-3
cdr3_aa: CASSPPGGRATDTQYF
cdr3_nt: TGTGCCAGCAGCCCCCCCGGCGGGAGGGCCACAGATACGCAGTATTTT

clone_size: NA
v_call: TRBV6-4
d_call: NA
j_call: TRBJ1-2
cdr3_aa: CASSANHAGYGYTF
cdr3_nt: TGTGCCAGCAGTGCCAATCATGCAGGCTATGGCTACACCTTC

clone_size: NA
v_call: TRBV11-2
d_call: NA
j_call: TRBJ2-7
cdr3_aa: CASSLRGAESYEQYF
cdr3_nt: TGTGCCAGCAGCCTACGGGGGGCCGAGTCCTACGAGCAGTACTTC

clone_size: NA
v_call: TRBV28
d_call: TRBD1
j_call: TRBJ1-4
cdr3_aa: CASNPKTRGREKLFF
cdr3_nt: TGTGCCAGCAATCCCAAGACGAGGGGGCGGGAAAAACTGTTTTTT

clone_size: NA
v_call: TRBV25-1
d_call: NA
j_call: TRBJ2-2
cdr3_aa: CASSPSGRGGLGAGELFF
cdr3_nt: TGTGCCAGCAGTCCGAGTGGTCGTGGGGGCCTGGGGGCCGGGGAGCTGTTTTTT

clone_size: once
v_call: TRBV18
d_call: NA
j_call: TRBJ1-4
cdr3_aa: CASSLQATNEKLFF
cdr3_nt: TGTGCCAGCTCACTACAGGCGACTAATGAAAAACTGTTTTTT

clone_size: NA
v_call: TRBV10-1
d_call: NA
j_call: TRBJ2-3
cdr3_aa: CASSELRVTDTQYF
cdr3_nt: TGCGCCAGCAGTGAGCTGAGGGTTACAGATACGCAGTATTTT

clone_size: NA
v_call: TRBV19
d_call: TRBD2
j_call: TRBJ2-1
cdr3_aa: CASRVVAVSGRNNEQFF
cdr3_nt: TGTGCCAGTAGGGTCGTGGCGGTTAGCGGGAGGAACAATGAGCAGTTCTTC

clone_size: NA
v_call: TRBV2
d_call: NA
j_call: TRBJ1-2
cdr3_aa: CASSEADRAGGYTF
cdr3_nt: TGTGCCAGCAGTGAAGCGGACCGGGCGGGAGGCTACACCTTC

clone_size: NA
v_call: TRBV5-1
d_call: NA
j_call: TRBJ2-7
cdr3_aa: CASSTDINTYEQYF
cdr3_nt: TGCGCCAGCAGCACGGACATAAATACCTACGAGCAGTACTTC

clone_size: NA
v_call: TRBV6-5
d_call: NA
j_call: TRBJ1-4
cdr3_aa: CASSGDLDEKLFF
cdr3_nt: TGTGCCAGCTCGGGGGATTTGGACGAAAAACTGTTTTTT

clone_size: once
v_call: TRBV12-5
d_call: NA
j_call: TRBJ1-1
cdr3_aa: CASKSGSAGYEAFF
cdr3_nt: TGTGCTAGTAAAAGCGGGTCGGCGGGATATGAAGCTTTCTTT

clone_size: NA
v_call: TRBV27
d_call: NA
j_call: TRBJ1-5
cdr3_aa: CASRRTVNQPQHF
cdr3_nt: TGTGCCAGCAGGCGGACAGTCAATCAGCCCCAGCATTTT

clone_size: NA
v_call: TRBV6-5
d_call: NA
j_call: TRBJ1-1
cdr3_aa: CASKPHQEGWTEAFF
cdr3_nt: TGTGCCAGCAAACCTCACCAGGAGGGATGGACTGAAGCTTTCTTT

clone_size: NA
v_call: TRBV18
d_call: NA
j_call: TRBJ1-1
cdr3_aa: CASSKQGANTEAFF
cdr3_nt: TGTGCCAGCTCCAAACAGGGAGCGAACACTGAAGCTTTCTTT

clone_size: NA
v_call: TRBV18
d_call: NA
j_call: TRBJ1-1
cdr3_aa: CASSPKPGTFTAFF
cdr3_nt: TGTGCCAGCTCACCAAAACCGGGAACCTTCACGGCTTTCTTT

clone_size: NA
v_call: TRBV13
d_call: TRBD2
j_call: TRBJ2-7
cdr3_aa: CASSLGISGRISEQYF
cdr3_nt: TGTGCCAGCAGCTTAGGGATCAGCGGGAGAATATCCGAGCAGTACTTC

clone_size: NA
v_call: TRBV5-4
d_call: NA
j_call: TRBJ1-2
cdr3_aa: CASSRTGTANYGYTF
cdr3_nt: TGTGCCAGCAGCAGAACCGGGACTGCCAACTATGGCTACACCTTC

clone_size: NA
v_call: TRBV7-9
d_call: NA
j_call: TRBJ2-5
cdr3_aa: CASSLGGQPWGTQYF
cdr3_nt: TGTGCCAGCAGCTTAGGAGGGCAGCCCTGGGGGACCCAGTACTTC

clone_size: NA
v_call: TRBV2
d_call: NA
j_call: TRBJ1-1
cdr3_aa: CASMWGLMNTEAFF
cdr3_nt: TGTGCCAGCATGTGGGGACTTATGAACACTGAAGCTTTCTTT

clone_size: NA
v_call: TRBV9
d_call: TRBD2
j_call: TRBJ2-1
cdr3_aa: CASSEPTSGGFYNEQFF
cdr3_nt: TGTGCCAGCAGCGAACCGACTAGCGGGGGGTTCTACAATGAGCAGTTCTTC

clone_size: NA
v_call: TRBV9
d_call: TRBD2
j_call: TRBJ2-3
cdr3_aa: CASSVGLSGGVADTQYF
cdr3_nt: TGTGCCAGCAGCGTAGGACTGTCCGGGGGGGTAGCGGATACGCAGTATTTT

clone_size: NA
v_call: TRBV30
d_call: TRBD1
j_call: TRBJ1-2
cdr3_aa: CAWSVQGSSWGYTF
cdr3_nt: TGTGCCTGGAGTGTACAGGGGTCCTCGTGGGGCTACACCTTC